This TCR beta chain was profiled in a study of OX40 agonist ivuxolimab in advanced cancers. As for the study in general: Each patient was given ivuxolimab into a vein every 2 weeks, at 0.01 to 10 mg/kg.

J lost 2 bases, V lost 10 bases, and 11 bases had no gene match. Germline V lookup: CDR1 MDHEN, CDR2 SYDVKM. The CDR3 contains 14 residues. TCRdb's table, derived via immunoSEQ multiplex PCR, lists solely in-frame clones and lacks some. The sample lists around 85,000 clones; roughly 89% were seen once. The material was CD4+ or CD8+ T cells sorted from blood, obtained in a trial of the OX40 agonist ivuxolimab. The TCR sequence derives from an adult with an advanced solid tumor such as melanoma, head and neck, liver or kidney cancer. This chain joins TRBV28 and TRBJ2-7, with TRBD1 identical over 7 bases. CDR3 coding DNA: TGTGCCACCGCGAGGACAGGTGCCACCTACGAGCAGTACTTC. Translated: CATARTGATYEQYF.